The 5 T cell receptor beta chains presented below share a single source sample, sequenced in a study of blood T cell repertoires in COVID-19 (dated by TCRdb to 2018 to 2021). The protocol used for the library was the immunoSEQ multiplex PCR assay. What TCRdb holds here is the immuneACCESS table cut down to in-frame rearrangements. Part of the clones is not present; checked against another copy, under half of the missing clones reflect an unresolved V gene, and the others are unexplained. The sample table holds roughly 67,000 clones, of which approximately 87% were seen once. Together, the top ten hold roughly 4.4% of the sample. The material sequenced was peripheral blood. The origin of the receptors is a man in his fifties or sixties with active COVID-19.

DNA of the CDR3: TGTGCCAGCAGCCTCGAAACGTGGAGCACCAATGAGCAGTTCTTC. It translates to CASSLETWSTNEQFF. The V and J genes are TRBV7-2 and TRBJ2-1; no definite D call. Germline CDR1 reads SGHTA; CDR2 reads FQGNSA. The germline V and J ends were trimmed by 5 bases and 6 bases, with 17 bases remaining between them. CDR3 length equals 15 residues.

The J gene is TRBJ1-2, the V gene TRBV6-6, with a weak D call TRBD1 (5 bases). CDR1 and CDR2 (germline): MNHNY, SVGAGI (reference sequence). The V gene lost 4 bases and the J gene lost 3 bases, with 12 bases spanning the gap. This CDR3 has 14 amino acids. The CDR3 loop is CASSFSDSYYGYTF. The DNA for the CDR3 is TGTGCCAGCAGTTTTTCCGACAGCTACTATGGCTACACCTTC.

The V gene is TRBV7-2, the J gene TRBJ2-2, with TRBD2 matching over 9 bases. The ends lost 8 bases at V and 4 bases at J; junction bases unmatched: 11. Germline-derived CDR1 and CDR2 are SGHTA and FQGNSA. The CDR3 covers 16 residues. The CDR3 DNA is TGTGCCAGCCCCCAAATGCGGGAGGGACTCACCGGGGAGCTGTTTTTT. Protein product: CASPQMREGLTGELFF.

The chain joins TRBV9 to TRBJ1-5, with a tentative D call TRBD1 (5 bases). Germline V lookup: CDR1 SGDLS, CDR2 YYNGEE. V dropped 0 bases and J dropped 8 bases, with 15 bases sitting between them. This CDR3 has 15 amino acids. This CDR3 is CASSVGPREREPQHF. CDR3 nucleotides: TGTGCCAGCAGCGTAGGCCCCAGGGAAAGGGAGCCCCAGCATTTT.

The V and J genes are TRBV27 and TRBJ2-6; tentatively, D is TRBD2 (6 bases). Trimming cost V 3 bases and J 4 bases, with 10 bases left between them. The length of the CDR3 is 15 residues. CDR1 MNHEY and CDR2 SMNVEV come from the germline V gene (reference sequence). CDR3 amino acids: CASSFGGVGANVLTF. CDR3 nucleotides: TGTGCCAGCAGTTTCGGAGGGGTCGGGGCCAACGTCCTGACTTTC.